This T cell receptor (beta chain) was sequenced for a study of beta chain features in type 1 diabetes (dated by TCRdb to 2016 to 2018). Notes on the research overall: No differences in mean age, gender distribution, total cell number or subset yield were found between patients and healthy donors. Across all samples, 90 million to 130 million sorted cells were examined, and cell number per subset correlated strongly with RNA yield. In the study, recently diagnosed type 1 diabetes patients and matched healthy donors were compared on the TCRB repertoires of their sorted circulating CD4+ T cell subsets. Regulatory and stem cell-like memory subsets were isolated from only 8 patients and roughly 8 healthy donors, whereas naive and central memory subsets came from all 30 or so donors.

Worth noting for this clone: Which antigen it targets is not known. Base qualities are not recorded, but no much larger clone differs from it by a single base.

The entire amount of isolated RNA was reverse transcribed using the High Capacity cDNA Reverse Transcription Kit, so the sequenced TCRB transcripts were expressed ones. Deep immunoSEQ sequencing was applied to naive, central memory and regulatory T cell samples, giving an average of approximately 3.8 million total reads per sample. Sorted cells were lysed in RLT buffer, and RNA was extracted using DNase-treated RNeasy Micro or Mini kits according to cell number. To prevent cross-contamination, each cell subset was processed individually, whereas patient and healthy donor samples were processed jointly. The immunoSEQ multiplex PCR was used to amplify TCRB sequences from cDNA, generating 87-bp fragments that spanned the CDR3 region. Amplicons were sequenced on the Illumina HiSeq platform. On the authors' methods: Synthetic template baselines were used to correct PCR bias computationally, reads within Hamming distance 2 were collapsed together, and singletons that could not be merged were discarded. Reads were aligned against IMGT to assign V, D and J genes, CDR3 length and insertions or deletions at six rearrangement sites. Clonotype counts were normalized to sorted cell number within each subset before computing true diversity and Gini coefficients with the tcR R package. Repertoire sharing was quantified using the overlap coefficient calculated on TCRB nucleotide sequences. Sourced from immuneACCESS, this table was stored by TCRdb with only in-frame sequences that have V and J called. A share of the clones is absent; for the studies checked, an unresolved V gene accounts for under half, and the remainder has no known explanation. That table supplies the V and J calls and clone size; D and trimming were determined from the DNA. The sample table records 130,000 to 150,000 clones; about 44% of these occur just once. Together, the top ten hold 0.35% to 0.45% of the sample.

Each donor gave one peripheral blood draw, averaging approximately 0.12 L, which was collected into heparinised tubes. Naive, central memory, regulatory and stem cell-like memory CD4+ T cells were sorted on a BD FACSAria II using a panel including CD45RO, CCR7, CD25, CD127, CD95 and CD27. Purity was above 95% for every sorted population. PBMCs were separated immediately by Lymphoprep density gradient centrifugation and were stained directly, without being cultured. Samples were stained and sorted in pairs, with one healthy donor and one patient per experiment, so that batch effects were minimized. Clipping removes 10 bases from V and 4 bases from J, with 4 as the unmatched junction base count. CDR3 length: 12 amino acids, cysteine to phenylalanine. Left in the record is the CDR3 DNA by itself, 36 bases read in frame from the first base. CDR1 is given as LNHDA and CDR2 as SQIVND, both from the germline V gene (reference sequence).

General study outcomes and caveats: PCR might favor shorter templates, but patient and control samples were amplified and corrected together, so any skew would affect both groups equally. Type 1 diabetes patients showed a moderate but significant shortening of TCRB CDR3 length in all four CD4+ subsets. At VDJ recombination sites, patients with type 1 diabetes made fewer insertions and deleted more nucleotides, a pattern implying thymic rearrangement abnormalities. Sequencing cDNA rather than genomic DNA could over-represent highly expressing activated cells, although activation and CD3 levels did not differ between groups. Naive, central memory and regulatory TCRB repertoires appeared to be more alike among patients than among healthy donors. HLA sub-analyses involved small numbers of individuals, so any influence of HLA type on TCRB rearrangement remained unresolved.

The TCR originated in a man between 18 and 35 years old in good health. Sequenced material: Tregs from blood. This specimen's cell subset or site label, interpreted: regulatory CD4+ T cells. Rearrangement joined TRBV19 to TRBJ2-5; 9 junctional bases match TRBD1. The encoded CDR3 is CATGQGTETQYF. The nucleotides are TGTGCCACCGGACAGGGGACAGAGACCCAGTACTTC.